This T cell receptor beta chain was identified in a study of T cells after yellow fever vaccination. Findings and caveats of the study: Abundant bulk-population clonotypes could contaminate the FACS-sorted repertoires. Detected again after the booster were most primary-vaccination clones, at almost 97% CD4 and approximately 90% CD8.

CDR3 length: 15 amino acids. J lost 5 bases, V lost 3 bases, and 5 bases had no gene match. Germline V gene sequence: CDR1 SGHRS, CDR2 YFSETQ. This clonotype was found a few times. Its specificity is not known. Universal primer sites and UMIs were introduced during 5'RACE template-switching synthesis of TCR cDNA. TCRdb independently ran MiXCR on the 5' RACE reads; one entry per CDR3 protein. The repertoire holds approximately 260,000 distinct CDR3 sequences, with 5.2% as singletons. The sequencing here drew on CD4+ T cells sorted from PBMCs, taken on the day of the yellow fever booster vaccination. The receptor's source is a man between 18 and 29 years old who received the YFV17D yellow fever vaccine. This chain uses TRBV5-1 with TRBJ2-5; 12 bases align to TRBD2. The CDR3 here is CASSSGLAGRETQYF. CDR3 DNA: TGCGCCAGCAGCTCCGGACTAGCGGGGCGGGAGACCCAGTACTTC.